The sequence of this T cell receptor (beta chain) was determined in a study of CD8+ T cells in alopecia areata. The study's findings and limits: Between patients, shared TCR sequences were less clear than in mice. This was possibly due in part to HLA diversity in the patient population. Resident alphabeta T-cell populations of normal skin are likewise subject to sequencing in scalp samples. Clonality in lesional scalp, especially alopecia totalis/universalis, exceeded that of normal scalp.

RNA extraction and reverse transcription yielded cDNA as sequencing template. Measured with immunoSEQ multiplex PCR; TCRdb has only the in-frame clones, and not every one. The table has roughly 150,000 clones, 50% to 60% seen once. Germline V gene lookup returns CDR1 SGHKS and CDR2 YYEKEE (reference sequence). The CDR3 runs to 14 residues. The V gene lost 4 bases and the J gene lost 4 bases, with 14 bases spanning the gap. In the case of this clone: Its antigen remains unidentified.

Sorting separated CD4+ and CD8+ T cells out of PBMCs. The chain is built from TRBV5-5 and TRBJ2-5, with TRBD2 as a possible D gene (5 bases). This receptor was identified in a human donor in good health. Material: CD4+ T cells sorted from blood. The CDR3 region has the DNA TGTGCCAGCAGCCTCGGGATCTCCCGAGAGACCCAGTACTTC. Translating it yields CASSLGISRETQYF. The full variable domain, with the rest looked up from reference TRBV5-5 and TRBJ2-5, is DAGVTQSPTHLIKTRGQQVTLRCSPISGHKSVSWYQQVLGQGPQFIFQYYEKEERGRGNFPDRFSARQFPNYSSELNVNALLLGDSALYLCASSLGISRETQYFGPGTRLLVL.